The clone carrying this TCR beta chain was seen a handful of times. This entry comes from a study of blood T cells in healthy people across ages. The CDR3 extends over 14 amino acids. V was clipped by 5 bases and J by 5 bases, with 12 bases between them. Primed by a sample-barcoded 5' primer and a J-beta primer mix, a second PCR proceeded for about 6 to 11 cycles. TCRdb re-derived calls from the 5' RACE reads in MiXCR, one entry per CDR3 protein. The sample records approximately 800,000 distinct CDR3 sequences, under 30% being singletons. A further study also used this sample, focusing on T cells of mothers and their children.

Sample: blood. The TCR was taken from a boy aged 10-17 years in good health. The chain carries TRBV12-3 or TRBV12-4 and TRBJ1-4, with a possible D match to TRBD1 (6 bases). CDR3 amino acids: CASSRTASNEKLFF. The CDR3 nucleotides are TGTGCCAGCAGTCGGACAGCGTCCAATGAAAAACTGTTTTTT.